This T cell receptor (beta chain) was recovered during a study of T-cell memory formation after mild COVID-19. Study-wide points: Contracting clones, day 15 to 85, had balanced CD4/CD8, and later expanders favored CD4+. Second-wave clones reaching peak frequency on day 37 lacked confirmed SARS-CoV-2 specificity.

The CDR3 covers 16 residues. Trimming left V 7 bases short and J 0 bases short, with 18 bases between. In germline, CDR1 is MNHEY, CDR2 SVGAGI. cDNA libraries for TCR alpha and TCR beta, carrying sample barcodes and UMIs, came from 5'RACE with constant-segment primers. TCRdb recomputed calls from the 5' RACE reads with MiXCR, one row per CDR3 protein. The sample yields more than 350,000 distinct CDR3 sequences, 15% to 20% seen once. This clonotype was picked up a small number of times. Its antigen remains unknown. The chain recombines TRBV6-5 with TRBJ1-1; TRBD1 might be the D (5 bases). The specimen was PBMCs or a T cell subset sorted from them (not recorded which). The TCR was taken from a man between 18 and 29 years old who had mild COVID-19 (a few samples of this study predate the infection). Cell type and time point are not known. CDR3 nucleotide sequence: TGTGCCAGCACCCGATTTCGGGGCTCCATGAACACTGAAGCTTTCTTT. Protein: CASTRFRGSMNTEAFF.